A selection of T cell receptor beta chains follows, all from one sample in a study of shared T cell receptors in the human thymus. Sequencing used immunoSEQ multiplex PCR; TCRdb keeps in-frame clones, though not all of them. This table has 700,000 or so clones, 70% to 90% appearing once. These same data were also listed under a study on human thymus T cells.

Sequenced input: thymocytes. Source of these receptors: a girl under three years old with a congenital heart defect. Both conserved end residues are part of each CDR3. D genes are given only for firm matches. Part of the rows lack a size; the others show once, few, many or a class for expanded clones.

-,-,TRBJ2-1,TRBV6-6,CASRRRFWGPNNEQFF,TGTGCCAGCAGGCGTCGATTCTGGGGGCCGAATAATGAGCAGTTCTTC
few,TRBD1,TRBJ1-2,TRBV6-1,CASRPGGYGYTF,TGTGCCAGCAGACCAGGGGGCTATGGCTACACCTTC
-,TRBD1,TRBJ1-1,TRBV14,CASSQDLRTHRGEAFF,TGTGCCAGCAGCCAAGATCTGAGGACGCACAGGGGTGAAGCTTTCTTT
-,TRBD2,TRBJ2-1,TRBV25-1,CASSDGGGYNEQFF,TGTGCCAGCAGTGACGGGGGGGGTTACAATGAGCAGTTCTTC
once,-,TRBJ1-5,TRBV10-3,CAISVGGDSNQPQHF,TGTGCCATCAGTGTGGGGGGGGATAGCAATCAGCCCCAGCATTTT
-,-,TRBJ1-1,TRBV7-8,CASRKGHPNTEAFF,TGTGCCAGCAGGAAAGGACACCCGAACACTGAAGCTTTCTTT
once,-,TRBJ2-7,TRBV5-4,CASSLRQARIYEQYF,TGTGCCAGCAGCTTGCGGCAAGCGAGAATCTACGAGCAGTACTTC
-,-,TRBJ1-3,TRBV7-9,CASSLDRYRRSGNTIYF,TGTGCCAGCAGCCTTGATCGGTACAGGCGCTCTGGAAACACCATATATTTT
few,TRBD1,TRBJ2-7,TRBV6-5,CASSHGDRGSDEQYF,TGTGCCAGCAGCCACGGGGACAGGGGAAGCGACGAGCAGTACTTC
-,-,TRBJ2-7,TRBV5-1,CASSLTGIPAAGSYEQYF,TGCGCCAGCAGCTTGACAGGGATCCCCGCGGCCGGGTCCTACGAGCAGTACTTC
-,TRBD1,TRBJ1-4,TRBV4-3,CASSQEGTGEQTNEKLFF,TGCGCCAGCAGCCAAGAGGGGACAGGGGAGCAAACTAATGAAAAACTGTTTTTT
-,-,TRBJ2-5,TRBV10-2,CASSEEFSGQETQYF,TGCGCCAGCAGTGAGGAGTTCTCGGGACAAGAGACCCAGTACTTC
once,-,TRBJ2-1,TRBV2,CASSDRDSPMNEQFF,TGTGCCAGCAGTGATCGGGACTCGCCTATGAATGAGCAGTTCTTC
once,TRBD1,TRBJ2-7,TRBV6-1,CASSPRQGAYEQYF,TGTGCCAGCAGTCCACGACAGGGGGCCTACGAGCAGTACTTC
-,TRBD1,TRBJ2-5,TRBV5-1,CASSLVWTYRGLGETQYF,TGCGCCAGCAGCTTGGTTTGGACGTACAGGGGGCTTGGGGAGACCCAGTACTTC
once,-,TRBJ1-4,TRBV7-2,CASSRSRGMEKLFF,TGTGCCAGCAGCCGTTCTAGGGGAATGGAAAAACTGTTTTTT
-,TRBD2,TRBJ2-3,TRBV7-8,CASSLLGLADSDTQYF,TGTGCCAGCAGCTTATTAGGACTAGCGGATTCAGATACGCAGTATTTT
-,TRBD1,TRBJ2-2,TRBV7-3,CASSPGQGAGGELFF,TGTGCCAGCAGCCCAGGACAGGGGGCTGGCGGGGAGCTGTTTTTT
-,-,TRBJ2-1,TRBV4-1,CASSQRSGNEQFF,TGCGCCAGCAGCCAACGGTCCGGTAATGAGCAGTTCTTC
-,TRBD1,TRBJ2-2,TRBV19,CASSIGTGSTGELFF,TGTGCCAGTAGTATAGGGACAGGGTCTACCGGGGAGCTGTTTTTT
-,-,TRBJ2-3,TRBV25-1,CASSTGFTTDTQYF,TGTGCCAGCAGCACGGGGTTCACAACAGATACGCAGTATTTT
-,TRBD1,TRBJ2-5,TRBV7-4,CATTYRGAGQETQYF,TGTGCCACGACTTACAGGGGCGCTGGGCAAGAGACCCAGTACTTC